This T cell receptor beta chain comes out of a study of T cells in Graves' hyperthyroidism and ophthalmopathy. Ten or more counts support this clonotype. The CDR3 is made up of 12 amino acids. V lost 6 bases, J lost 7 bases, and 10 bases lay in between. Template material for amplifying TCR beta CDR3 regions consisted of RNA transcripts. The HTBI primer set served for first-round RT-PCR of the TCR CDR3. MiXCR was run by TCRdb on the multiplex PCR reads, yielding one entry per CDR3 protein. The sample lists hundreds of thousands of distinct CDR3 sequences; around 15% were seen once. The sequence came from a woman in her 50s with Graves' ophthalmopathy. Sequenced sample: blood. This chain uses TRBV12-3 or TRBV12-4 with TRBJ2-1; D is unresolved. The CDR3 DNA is TGTGCCAGCAGGACCGGGTGGAATGAGCAGTTCTTC. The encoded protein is CASRTGWNEQFF.